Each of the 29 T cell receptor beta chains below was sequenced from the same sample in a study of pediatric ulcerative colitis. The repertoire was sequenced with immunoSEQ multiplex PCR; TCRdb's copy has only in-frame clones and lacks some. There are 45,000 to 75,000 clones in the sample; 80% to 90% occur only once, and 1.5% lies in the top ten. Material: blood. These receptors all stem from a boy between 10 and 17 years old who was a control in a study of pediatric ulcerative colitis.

The CDR3 is CASSHATDTRGTNYGYTF. Written as DNA, the CDR3 is TGCGCCAGCAGCCACGCTACCGATACCAGGGGTACTAACTATGGCTACACCTTC. The chain joins TRBV4-3 to TRBJ1-2, with D possibly TRBD1 on 6 matching bases. Germline CDR1 reads LGHNA; CDR2 reads YSLEER. The V end was cut by 3 bases, the J end by 0 bases, with 20 bases between. This CDR3 is built from 18 residues.

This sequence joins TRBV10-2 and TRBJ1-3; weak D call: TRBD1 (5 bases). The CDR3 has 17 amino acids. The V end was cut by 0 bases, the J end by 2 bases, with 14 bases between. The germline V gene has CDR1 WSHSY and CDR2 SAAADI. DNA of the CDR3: TGCGCCAGCAGTGAGTCGACTCAGGGTTCCACTGGAAACACCATATATTTT. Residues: CASSESTQGSTGNTIYF.

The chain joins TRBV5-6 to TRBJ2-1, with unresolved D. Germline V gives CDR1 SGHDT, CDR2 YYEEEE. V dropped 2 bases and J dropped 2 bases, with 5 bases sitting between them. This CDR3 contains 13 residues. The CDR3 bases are TGTGCCAGCAGCTTAATGGCCTACAATGAGCAGTTCTTC. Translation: CASSLMAYNEQFF.

CDR3 residues: CASSLRGVEQYF. The CDR3 nucleotides read TGCGCCAGCAGCTTGCGAGGGGTCGAGCAGTACTTC. The V and J genes are TRBV5-1 and TRBJ2-7; D could derive from TRBD1 or TRBD2 (5 bases each). CDR1 is SGHRS, CDR2 YFSETQ, per germline. This CDR3 region has 12 residues. V was clipped by 1 base and J by 6 bases, with 8 bases between them. Variable domain in full (rest from reference TRBV5-1 and TRBJ2-7): KAGVTQTPRYLIKTRGQQVTLSCSPISGHRSVSWYQQTPGQGLQFLFEYFSETQRNKGNFPGRFSGRQFSNSRSEMNVSTLELGDSALYLCASSLRGVEQYFGPGTRLTVT.

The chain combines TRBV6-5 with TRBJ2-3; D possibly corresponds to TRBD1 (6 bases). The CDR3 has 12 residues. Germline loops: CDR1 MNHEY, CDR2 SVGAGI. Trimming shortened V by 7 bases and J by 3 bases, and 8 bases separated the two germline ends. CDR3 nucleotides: TGTGCCAGCACCGGACAGACAGATACGCAGTATTTT. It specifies CASTGQTDTQYF.

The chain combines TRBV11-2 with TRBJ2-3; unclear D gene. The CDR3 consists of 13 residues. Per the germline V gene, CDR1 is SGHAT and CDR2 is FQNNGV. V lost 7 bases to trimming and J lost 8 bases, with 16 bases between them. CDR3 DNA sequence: TGTGCCAGCACCGTCGGCGGATTTGGTACGCAGTATTTT. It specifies CASTVGGFGTQYF. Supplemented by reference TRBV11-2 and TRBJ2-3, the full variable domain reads EAGVAQSPRYKIIEKRQSVAFWCNPISGHATLYWYQQILGQGPKLLIQFQNNGVVDDSQLPKDRFSAERLKGVDSTLKIQPAKLEDSAVYLCASTVGGFGTQYFGPGTRLTVL.

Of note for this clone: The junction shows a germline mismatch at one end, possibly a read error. The CDR3 DNA is TGTGCCGGCAGTGAATTGGGGCAGGGCGGGATAAACACCATATATTTT. This codes for CAGSELGQGGINTIYF. The rearrangement uses TRBV25-1 and TRBJ1-3; maybe TRBD1 (5 bases). Per germline, CDR1 MGHDK and CDR2 SYGVNS. CDR3 length: 16 amino acids.

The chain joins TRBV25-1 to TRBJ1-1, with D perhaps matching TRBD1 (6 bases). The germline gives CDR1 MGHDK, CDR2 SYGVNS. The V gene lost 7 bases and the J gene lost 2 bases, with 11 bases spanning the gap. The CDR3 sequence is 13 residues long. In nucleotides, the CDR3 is TGTGCCAGCATCACGACAGGTAACACTGAAGCTTTCTTT. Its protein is CASITTGNTEAFF.

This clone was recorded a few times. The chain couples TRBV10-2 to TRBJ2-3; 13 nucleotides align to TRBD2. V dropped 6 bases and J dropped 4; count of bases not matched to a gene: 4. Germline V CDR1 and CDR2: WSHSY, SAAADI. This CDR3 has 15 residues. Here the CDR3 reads CASRPTSGGADTQYF. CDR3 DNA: TGCGCCAGCAGACCCACTAGCGGGGGGGCAGATACGCAGTATTTT.

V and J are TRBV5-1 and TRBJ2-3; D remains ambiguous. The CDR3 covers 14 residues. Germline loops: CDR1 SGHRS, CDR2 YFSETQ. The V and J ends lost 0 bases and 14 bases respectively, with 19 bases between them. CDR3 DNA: TGCGCCAGCAGCTTGGCATCGAGCTATGATATTGGGTATTTT. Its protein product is CASSLASSYDIGYF.

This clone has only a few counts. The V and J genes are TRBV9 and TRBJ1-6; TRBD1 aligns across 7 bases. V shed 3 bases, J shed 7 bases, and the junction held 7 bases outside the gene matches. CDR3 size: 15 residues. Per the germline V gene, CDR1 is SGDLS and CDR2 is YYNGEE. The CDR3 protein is CASSAGQPGNSPLHF. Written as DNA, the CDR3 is TGTGCCAGCAGCGCGGGACAGCCAGGGAATTCACCCCTCCACTTT.

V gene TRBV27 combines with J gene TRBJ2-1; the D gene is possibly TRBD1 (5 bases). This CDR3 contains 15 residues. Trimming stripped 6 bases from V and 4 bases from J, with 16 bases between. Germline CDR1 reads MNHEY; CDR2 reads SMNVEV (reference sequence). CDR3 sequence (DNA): TGTGCCAGCAGGGCAAAAAGGAGACAGTACAATGAGCAGTTCTTC. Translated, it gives CASRAKRRQYNEQFF.

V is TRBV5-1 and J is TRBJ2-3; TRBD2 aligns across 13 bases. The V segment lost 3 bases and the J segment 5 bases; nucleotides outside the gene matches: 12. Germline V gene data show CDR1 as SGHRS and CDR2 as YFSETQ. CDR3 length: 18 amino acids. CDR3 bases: TGCGCCAGCAGCTCCATTCACGGGACTAGCGGGGTCGAAGATACGCAGTATTTT. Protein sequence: CASSSIHGTSGVEDTQYF.

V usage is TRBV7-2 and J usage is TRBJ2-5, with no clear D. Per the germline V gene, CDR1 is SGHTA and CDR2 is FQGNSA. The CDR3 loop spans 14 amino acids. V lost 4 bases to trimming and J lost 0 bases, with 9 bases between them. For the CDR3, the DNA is TGTGCCAGCAGCTCCTCAGTATACCAAGAGACCCAGTACTTC. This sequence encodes CASSSSVYQETQYF.

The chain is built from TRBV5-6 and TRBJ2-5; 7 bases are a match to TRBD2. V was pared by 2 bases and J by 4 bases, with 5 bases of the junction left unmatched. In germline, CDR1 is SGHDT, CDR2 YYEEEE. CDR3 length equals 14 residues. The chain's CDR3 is CASSFPLARETQYF. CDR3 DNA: TGTGCCAGCAGCTTCCCACTAGCGAGAGAGACCCAGTACTTC.

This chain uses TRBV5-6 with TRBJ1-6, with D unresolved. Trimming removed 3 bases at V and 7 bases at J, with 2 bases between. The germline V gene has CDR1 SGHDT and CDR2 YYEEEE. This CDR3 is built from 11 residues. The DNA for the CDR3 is TGTGCCAGCAGCTCCAATTCACCCCTCCACTTT. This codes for CASSSNSPLHF.

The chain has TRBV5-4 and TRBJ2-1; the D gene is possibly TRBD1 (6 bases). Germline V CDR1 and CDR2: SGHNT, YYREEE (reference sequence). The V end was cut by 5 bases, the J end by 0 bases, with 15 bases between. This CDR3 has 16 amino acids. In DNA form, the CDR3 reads TGTGCCAGCAGATCAACCCCGACAGGCTCCTACAATGAGCAGTTCTTC. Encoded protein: CASRSTPTGSYNEQFF.

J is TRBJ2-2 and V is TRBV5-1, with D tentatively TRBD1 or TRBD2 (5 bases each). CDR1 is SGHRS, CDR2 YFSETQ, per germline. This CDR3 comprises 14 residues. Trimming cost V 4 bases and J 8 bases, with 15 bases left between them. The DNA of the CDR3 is TGCGCCAGCAGCCCAGGGACGAAGGAAGGGGAGCTGTTTTTT. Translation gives CASSPGTKEGELFF.

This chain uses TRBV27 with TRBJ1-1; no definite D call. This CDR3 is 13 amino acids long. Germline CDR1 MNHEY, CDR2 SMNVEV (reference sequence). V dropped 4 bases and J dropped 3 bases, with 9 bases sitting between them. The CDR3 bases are TGTGCCAGCAGTTCTTTAGGGTACACTGAAGCTTTCTTT. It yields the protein CASSSLGYTEAFF.

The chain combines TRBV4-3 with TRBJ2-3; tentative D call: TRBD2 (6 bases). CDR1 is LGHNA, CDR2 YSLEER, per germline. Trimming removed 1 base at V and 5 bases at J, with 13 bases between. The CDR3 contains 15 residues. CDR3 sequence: CASSQATRGVDTQYF. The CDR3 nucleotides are TGCGCCAGCAGCCAAGCTACGCGGGGTGTAGATACGCAGTATTTT.

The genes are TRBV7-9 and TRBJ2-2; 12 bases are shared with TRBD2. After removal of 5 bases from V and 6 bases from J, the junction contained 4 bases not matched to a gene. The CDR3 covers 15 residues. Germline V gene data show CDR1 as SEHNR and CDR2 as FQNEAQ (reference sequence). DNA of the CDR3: TGTGCCAGCAGCCCTAGCGGGAGGGCCGCCGGGGAGCTGTTTTTT. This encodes CASSPSGRAAGELFF.

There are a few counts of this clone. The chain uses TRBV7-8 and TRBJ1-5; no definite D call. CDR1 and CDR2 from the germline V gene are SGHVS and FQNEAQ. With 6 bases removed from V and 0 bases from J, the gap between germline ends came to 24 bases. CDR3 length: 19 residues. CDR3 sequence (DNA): TGTGCCAGCAGTTTTCTGGACGGCGTGCCCGTCTATAGCAATCAGCCCCAGCATTTT. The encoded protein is CASSFLDGVPVYSNQPQHF.

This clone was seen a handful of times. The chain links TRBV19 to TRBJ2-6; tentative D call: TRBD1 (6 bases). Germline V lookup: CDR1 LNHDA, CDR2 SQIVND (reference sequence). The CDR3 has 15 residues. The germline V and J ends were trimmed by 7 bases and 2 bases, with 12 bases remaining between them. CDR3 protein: CASNTGSTGANVLTF. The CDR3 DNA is TGTGCCAGTAATACAGGGTCTACTGGGGCCAACGTCCTGACTTTC.

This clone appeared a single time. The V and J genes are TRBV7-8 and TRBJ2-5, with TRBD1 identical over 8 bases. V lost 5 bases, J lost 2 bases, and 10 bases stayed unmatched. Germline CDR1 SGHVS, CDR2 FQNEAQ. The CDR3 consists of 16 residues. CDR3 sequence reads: CASSHSGQATQETQYF. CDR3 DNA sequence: TGTGCCAGCAGCCACTCGGGACAGGCCACTCAAGAGACCCAGTACTTC.

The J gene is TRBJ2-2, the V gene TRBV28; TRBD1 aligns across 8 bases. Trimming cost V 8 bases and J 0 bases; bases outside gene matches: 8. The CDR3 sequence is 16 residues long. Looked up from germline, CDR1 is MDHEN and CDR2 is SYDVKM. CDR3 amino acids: CASVPQGETNTGELFF. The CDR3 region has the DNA TGTGCCAGCGTACCACAGGGGGAGACGAACACCGGGGAGCTGTTTTTT.

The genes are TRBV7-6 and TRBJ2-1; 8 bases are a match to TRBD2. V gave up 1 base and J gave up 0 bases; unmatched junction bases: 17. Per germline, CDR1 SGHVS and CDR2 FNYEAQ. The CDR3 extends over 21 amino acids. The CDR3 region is CASSLGVRRLALMSSYNEQFF. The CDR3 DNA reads TGTGCCAGCAGCTTAGGCGTAAGGAGACTAGCGCTGATGAGCTCCTACAATGAGCAGTTCTTC.

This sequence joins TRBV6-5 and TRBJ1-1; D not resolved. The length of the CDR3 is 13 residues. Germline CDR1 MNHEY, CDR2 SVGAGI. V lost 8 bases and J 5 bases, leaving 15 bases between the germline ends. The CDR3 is CASVRKPSTEAFF. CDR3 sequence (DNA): TGTGCCAGCGTGCGGAAGCCAAGTACTGAAGCTTTCTTT.

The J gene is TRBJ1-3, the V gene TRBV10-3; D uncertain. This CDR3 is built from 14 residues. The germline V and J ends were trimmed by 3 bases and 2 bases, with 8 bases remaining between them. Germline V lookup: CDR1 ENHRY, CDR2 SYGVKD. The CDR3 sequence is CAISDWGTGNTIYF. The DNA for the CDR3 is TGTGCCATCAGTGATTGGGGAACTGGAAACACCATATATTTT.

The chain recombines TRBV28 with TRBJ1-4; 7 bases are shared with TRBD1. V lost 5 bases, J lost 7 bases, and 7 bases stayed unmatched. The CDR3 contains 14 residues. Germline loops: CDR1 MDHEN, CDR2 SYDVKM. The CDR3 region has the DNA TGTGCCAGCAGTACCGGGACAGTAATTGAAAAACTGTTTTTT. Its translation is CASSTGTVIEKLFF.